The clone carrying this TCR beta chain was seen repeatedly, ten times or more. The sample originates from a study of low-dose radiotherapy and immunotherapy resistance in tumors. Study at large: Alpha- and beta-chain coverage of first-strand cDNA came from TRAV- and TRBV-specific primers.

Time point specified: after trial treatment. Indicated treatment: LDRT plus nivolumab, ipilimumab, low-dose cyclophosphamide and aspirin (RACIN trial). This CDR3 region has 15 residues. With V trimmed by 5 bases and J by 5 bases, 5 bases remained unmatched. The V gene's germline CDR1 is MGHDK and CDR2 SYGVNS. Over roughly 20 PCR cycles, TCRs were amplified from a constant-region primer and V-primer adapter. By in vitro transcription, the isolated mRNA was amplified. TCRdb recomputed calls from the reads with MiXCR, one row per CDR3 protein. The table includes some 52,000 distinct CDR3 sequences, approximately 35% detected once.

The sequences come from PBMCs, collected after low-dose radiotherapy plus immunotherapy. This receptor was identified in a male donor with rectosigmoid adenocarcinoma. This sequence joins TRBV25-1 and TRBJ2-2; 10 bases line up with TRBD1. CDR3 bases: TGTGCCAGCAGTCTCCGGACAGGGGGGACCGGGGAGCTGTTTTTT. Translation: CASSLRTGGTGELFF.